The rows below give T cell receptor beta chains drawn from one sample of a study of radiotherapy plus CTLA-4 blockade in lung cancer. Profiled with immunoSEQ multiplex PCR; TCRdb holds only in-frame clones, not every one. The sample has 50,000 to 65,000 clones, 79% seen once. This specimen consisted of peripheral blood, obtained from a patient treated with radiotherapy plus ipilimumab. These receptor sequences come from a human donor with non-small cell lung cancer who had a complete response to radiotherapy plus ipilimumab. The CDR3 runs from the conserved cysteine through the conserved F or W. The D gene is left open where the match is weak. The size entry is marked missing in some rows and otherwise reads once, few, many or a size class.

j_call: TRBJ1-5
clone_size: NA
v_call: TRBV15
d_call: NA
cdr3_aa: CATSRPGGNQPQHF
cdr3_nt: TGTGCCACCAGCAGACCAGGGGGCAATCAGCCCCAGCATTTT

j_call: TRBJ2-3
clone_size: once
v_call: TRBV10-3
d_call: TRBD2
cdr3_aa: CAIRPSGSSEGTDTQYF
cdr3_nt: TGTGCCATCAGGCCTAGCGGGAGTTCTGAAGGCACAGATACGCAGTATTTT

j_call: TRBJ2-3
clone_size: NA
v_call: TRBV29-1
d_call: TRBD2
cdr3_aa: CSVEDGGRASDTQYF
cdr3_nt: TGCAGCGTTGAAGATGGCGGGAGGGCCTCAGATACGCAGTATTTT

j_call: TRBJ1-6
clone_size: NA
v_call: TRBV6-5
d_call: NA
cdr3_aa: CASNQRQLNSPLHF
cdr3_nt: TGTGCCAGCAACCAGAGGCAGCTAAATTCACCCCTCCACTTT

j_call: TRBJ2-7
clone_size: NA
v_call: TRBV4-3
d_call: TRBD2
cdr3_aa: CASSQEPGTSVYDEQYF
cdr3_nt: TGCGCCAGCAGCCAAGAACCCGGGACTAGCGTTTACGACGAGCAGTACTTC

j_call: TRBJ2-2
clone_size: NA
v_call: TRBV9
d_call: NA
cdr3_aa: CASSPSNTGELFF
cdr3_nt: TGTGCCAGCAGCCCCTCGAACACCGGGGAGCTGTTTTTT

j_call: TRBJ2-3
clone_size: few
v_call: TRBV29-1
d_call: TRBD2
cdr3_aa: CSGLWLAGIADTQYF
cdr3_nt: TGCAGCGGCCTTTGGCTAGCGGGAATTGCAGATACGCAGTATTTT

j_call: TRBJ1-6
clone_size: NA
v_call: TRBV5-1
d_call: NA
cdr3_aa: CASSLQDKNSPLHF
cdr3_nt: TGCGCCAGCAGCTTGCAGGACAAGAATTCACCCCTCCACTTT

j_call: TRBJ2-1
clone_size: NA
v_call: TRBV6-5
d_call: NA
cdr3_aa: CASRQGPTYNEQFF
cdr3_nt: TGTGCCAGCAGACAGGGACCGACCTACAATGAGCAGTTCTTC

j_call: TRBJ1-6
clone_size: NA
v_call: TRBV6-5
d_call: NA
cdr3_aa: CASRLAGAANSPLHF
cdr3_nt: TGTGCCAGCAGATTGGCGGGGGCGGCTAATTCACCCCTCCACTTT

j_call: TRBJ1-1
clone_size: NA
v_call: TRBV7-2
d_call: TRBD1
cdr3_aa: CASSPYRGTEAFF
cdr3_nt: TGTGCCAGCAGCCCTTACAGGGGCACTGAAGCTTTCTTT

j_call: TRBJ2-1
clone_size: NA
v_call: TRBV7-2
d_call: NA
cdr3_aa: CASSFGLIEQFF
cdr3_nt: TGTGCCAGCAGCTTCGGACTTATTGAGCAGTTCTTC

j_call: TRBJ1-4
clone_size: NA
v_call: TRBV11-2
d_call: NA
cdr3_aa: CASSLSGTTNEKLFF
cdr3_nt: TGTGCCAGCAGCTTATCGGGTACAACTAATGAAAAACTGTTTTTT

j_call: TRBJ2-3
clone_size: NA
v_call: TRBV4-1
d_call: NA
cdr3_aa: CASSQGRSNSDTQYF
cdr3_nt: TGCGCCAGCAGCCAAGGGCGTAGCAATTCAGATACGCAGTATTTT

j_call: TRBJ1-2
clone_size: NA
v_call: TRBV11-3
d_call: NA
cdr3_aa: CASSLKPELNYGYTF
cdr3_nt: TGTGCCAGCAGCTTAAAACCGGAACTAAACTATGGCTACACCTTC

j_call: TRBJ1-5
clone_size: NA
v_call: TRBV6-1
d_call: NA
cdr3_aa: CASSPLRGGNQPQHF
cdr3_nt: TGTGCCAGCAGCCCTTTGAGGGGGGGAAATCAGCCCCAGCATTTT

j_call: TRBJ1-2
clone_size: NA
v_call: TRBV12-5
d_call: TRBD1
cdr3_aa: CASGADRGYFGYTF
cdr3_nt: TGTGCTAGTGGTGCTGACAGGGGGTATTTTGGCTACACCTTC

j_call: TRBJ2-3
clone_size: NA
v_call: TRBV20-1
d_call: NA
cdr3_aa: CSARTGDTQYF
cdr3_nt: TGCAGTGCTAGAACGGGAGATACGCAGTATTTT

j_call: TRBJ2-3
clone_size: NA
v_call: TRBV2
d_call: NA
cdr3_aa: CASHQTSSSTDTQYF
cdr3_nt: TGTGCCAGCCACCAAACTAGCTCTAGCACAGATACGCAGTATTTT

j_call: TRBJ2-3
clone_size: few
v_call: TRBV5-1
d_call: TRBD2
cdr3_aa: CASSLGLAGSTDTQYF
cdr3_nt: TGCGCCAGCAGCTTGGGTTTAGCGGGAAGCACAGATACGCAGTATTTT

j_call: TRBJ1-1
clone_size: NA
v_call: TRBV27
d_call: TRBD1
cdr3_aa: CASSLKGARNTEAFF
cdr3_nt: TGTGCCAGCAGTTTGAAGGGGGCGAGGAACACTGAAGCTTTCTTT

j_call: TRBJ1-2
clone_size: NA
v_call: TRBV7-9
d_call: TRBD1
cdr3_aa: CASSPGQGAYGYTF
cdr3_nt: TGTGCCAGCAGCCCTGGACAGGGGGCCTATGGCTACACCTTC

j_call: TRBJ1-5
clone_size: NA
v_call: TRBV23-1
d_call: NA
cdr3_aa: CASSPSTTRGTNQPQHF
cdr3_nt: TGCGCCAGCAGCCCGAGTACGACAAGGGGGACCAATCAGCCCCAGCATTTT

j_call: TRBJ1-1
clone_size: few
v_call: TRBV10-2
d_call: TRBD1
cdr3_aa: CASSGVAQGGESTEAFF
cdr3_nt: TGCGCCAGCAGTGGGGTGGCCCAGGGGGGCGAGAGCACTGAAGCTTTCTTT

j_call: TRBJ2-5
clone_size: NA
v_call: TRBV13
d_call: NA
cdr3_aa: CASSLTYRLKQETQYF
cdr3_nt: TGTGCCAGCAGCTTAACCTACCGACTAAAACAAGAGACCCAGTACTTC

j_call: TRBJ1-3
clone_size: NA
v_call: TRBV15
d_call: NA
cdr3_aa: CATSSEGGGRGNTIYF
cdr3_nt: TGTGCCACCAGCAGTGAAGGCGGGGGGCGAGGAAACACCATATATTTT

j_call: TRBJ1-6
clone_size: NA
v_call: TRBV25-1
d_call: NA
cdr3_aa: CASSESGWGNSPLHF
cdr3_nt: TGTGCCAGCAGTGAATCAGGGTGGGGAAATTCACCCCTCCACTTT

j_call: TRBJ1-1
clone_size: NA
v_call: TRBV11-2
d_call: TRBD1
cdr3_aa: CASSPNQGARAFF
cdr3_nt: TGTGCCAGCAGCCCAAACCAGGGGGCTAGGGCTTTCTTT

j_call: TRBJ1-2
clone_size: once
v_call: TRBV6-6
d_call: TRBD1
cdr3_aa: CASSPTARGDGYTF
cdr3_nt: TGTGCCAGCAGCCCCACAGCCAGGGGGGATGGCTACACCTTC

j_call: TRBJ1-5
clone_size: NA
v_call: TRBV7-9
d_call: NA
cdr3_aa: CASSPRQGNQPQHF
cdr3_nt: TGTGCCAGCAGCCCGCGACAGGGCAATCAGCCCCAGCATTTT

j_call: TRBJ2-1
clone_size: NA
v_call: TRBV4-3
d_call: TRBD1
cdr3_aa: CASSQYLRGDRDGNEQFF
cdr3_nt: TGCGCCAGCAGCCAATATTTGCGAGGGGACAGGGATGGCAATGAGCAGTTCTTC

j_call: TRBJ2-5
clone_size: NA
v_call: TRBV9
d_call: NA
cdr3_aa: CASSVGWGSLIETQYF
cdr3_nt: TGTGCCAGCAGCGTAGGTTGGGGCAGCCTCATCGAGACCCAGTACTTC

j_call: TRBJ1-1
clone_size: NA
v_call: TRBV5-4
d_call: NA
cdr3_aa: CASSKETGRAEAFF
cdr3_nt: TGTGCCAGCAGCAAGGAAACAGGGAGAGCTGAAGCTTTCTTT

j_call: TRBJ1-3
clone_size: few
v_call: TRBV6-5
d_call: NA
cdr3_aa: CASSYSTQVSPFLYF
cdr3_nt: TGTGCCAGCAGTTACTCGACGCAGGTTTCACCCTTCTTATATTTT

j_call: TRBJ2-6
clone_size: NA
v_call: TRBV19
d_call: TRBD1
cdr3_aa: CASSWRLTGAGANVLTF
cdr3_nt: TGTGCCAGTAGTTGGAGGCTGACAGGGGCCGGGGCCAACGTCCTGACTTTC